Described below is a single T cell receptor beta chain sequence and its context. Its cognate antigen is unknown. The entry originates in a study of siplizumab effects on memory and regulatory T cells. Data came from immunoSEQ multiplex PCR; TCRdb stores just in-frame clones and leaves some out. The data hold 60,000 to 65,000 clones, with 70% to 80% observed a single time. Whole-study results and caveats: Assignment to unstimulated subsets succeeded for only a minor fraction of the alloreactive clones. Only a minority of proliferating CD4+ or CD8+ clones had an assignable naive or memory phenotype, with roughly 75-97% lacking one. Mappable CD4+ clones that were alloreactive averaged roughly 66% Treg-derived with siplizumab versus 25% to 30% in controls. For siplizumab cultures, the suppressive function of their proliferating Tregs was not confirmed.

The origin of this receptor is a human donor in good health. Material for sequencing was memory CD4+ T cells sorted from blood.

CDR3 DNA sequence: TGTGCCAGCAGCTGGAAGGGACAGGGCCACAATTCACCCCTCCACTTT. This translates into CASSWKGQGHNSPLHF. The chain recombines TRBV7-3 with TRBJ1-6; 9 bases match TRBD1. CDR3 length: 16 amino acids. V was clipped by 4 bases and J by 7 bases; unmatched bases: 8. CDR1 SGHTA and CDR2 FQGTGA come from the germline V gene.